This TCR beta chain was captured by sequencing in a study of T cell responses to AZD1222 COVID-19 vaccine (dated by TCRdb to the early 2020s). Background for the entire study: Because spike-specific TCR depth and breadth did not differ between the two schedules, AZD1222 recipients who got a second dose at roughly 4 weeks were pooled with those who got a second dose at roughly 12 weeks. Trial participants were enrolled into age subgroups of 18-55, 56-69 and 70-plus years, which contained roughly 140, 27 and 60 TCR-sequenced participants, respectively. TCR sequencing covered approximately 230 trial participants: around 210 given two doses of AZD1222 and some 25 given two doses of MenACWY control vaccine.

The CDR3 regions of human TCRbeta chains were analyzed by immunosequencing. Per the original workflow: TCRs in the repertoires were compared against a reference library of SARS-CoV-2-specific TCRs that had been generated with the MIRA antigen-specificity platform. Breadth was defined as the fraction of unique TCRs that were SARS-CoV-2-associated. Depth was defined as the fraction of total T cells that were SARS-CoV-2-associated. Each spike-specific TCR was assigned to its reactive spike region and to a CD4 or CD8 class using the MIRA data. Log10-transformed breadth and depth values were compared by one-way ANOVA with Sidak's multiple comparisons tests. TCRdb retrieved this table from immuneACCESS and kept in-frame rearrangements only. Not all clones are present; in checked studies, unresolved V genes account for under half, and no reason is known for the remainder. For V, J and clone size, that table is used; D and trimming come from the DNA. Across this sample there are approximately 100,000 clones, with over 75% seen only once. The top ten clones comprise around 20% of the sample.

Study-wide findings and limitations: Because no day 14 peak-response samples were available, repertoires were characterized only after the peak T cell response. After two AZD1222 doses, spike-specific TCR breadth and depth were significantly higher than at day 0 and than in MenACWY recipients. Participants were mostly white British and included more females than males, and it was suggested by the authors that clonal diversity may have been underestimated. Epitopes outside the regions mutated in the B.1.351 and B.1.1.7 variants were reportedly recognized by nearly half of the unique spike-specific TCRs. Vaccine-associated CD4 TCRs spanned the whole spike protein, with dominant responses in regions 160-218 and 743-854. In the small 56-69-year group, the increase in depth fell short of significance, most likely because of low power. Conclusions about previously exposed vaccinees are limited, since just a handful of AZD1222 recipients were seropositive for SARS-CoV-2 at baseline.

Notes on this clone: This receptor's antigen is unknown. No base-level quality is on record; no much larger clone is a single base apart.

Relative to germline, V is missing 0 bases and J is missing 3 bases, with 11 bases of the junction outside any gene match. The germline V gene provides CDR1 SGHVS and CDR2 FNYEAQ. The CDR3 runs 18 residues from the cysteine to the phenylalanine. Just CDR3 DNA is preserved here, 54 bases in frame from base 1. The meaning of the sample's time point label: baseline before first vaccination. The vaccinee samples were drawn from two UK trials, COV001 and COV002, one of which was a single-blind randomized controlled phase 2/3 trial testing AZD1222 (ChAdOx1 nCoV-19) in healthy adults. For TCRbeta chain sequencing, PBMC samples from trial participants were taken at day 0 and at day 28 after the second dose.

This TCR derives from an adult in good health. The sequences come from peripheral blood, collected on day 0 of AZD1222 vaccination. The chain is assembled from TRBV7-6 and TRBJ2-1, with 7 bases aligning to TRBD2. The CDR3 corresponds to CASSLAVFSGGDYNEQFF. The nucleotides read TGTGCCAGCAGCTTAGCGGTATTTAGTGGGGGGGACTACAATGAGCAGTTCTTC.